What follows are 32 T cell receptor beta chains derived from one specimen sequenced in a study of blood T cell repertoires in COVID-19. Generated by immunoSEQ multiplex PCR, the TCRdb table keeps only in-frame clones and is missing some. The sample shows under 35,000 clones, around 85% of them seen only once. The specimen was peripheral blood. The receptor source for this set is a human donor in a cohort sampled during active COVID-19.

This clone was seen more than once but under ten times. The V gene is TRBV10-3, the J gene TRBJ2-1, with 7 bases matching TRBD1. Germline values: CDR1 ENHRY, CDR2 SYGVKD. CDR3 size: 14 residues. The V gene end was trimmed by 4 bases and the J gene end by 1 base; junction bases not matched to a gene: 1. The CDR3, as DNA: TGTGCCATCAGTGGGACAGGTTCCTACAATGAGCAGTTCTTC. Its protein is CAISGTGSYNEQFF.

The chain combines TRBV5-1 with TRBJ2-3; 7 bases fit TRBD1. CDR1 is SGHRS, CDR2 YFSETQ, per germline. This CDR3 spans 14 amino acids. V shed 8 bases and J 4 bases; nucleotides not matched to a gene: 10. The CDR3 loop reads CASDETGRADTQYF. CDR3 bases: TGCGCCAGTGATGAGACAGGGCGAGCAGATACGCAGTATTTT.

The V gene is TRBV18, the J gene TRBJ1-3; D is uncertain. CDR1 and CDR2 from the germline V gene are KGHSH and LQKENI. CDR3 size: 16 residues. Trimming shortened V by 2 bases and J by 0 bases, and 11 bases separated the two germline ends. This CDR3 reads CASSPFQVLSGNTIYF. In DNA form, the CDR3 reads TGTGCCAGCTCACCATTCCAGGTTCTCTCTGGAAACACCATATATTTT.

In nucleotides, the CDR3 is TGTGCCAGCAGTTTATGGCTAGCGGGAGCCGGGGAGCTGTTTTTT. Translation gives CASSLWLAGAGELFF. The chain employs TRBV27 and TRBJ2-2; 10 nucleotides match TRBD2. The CDR3 has 15 amino acids. V shed 1 base and J 6 bases; nucleotides not matched to a gene: 2. Germline-derived CDR1 and CDR2 are MNHEY and SMNVEV (reference sequence).

This clone was observed a single time. The CDR3 DNA reads TGTGCCAGCAGTTACCGAAGGGACAGGAGTTCCTACGAGCAGTACTTC. Its protein is CASSYRRDRSSYEQYF. The gene calls are TRBV6-5 and TRBJ2-7, with TRBD1 matching over 8 bases. After removal of 2 bases from V and 1 base from J, the junction contained 7 bases not matched to a gene. The CDR3 contains 16 residues. Germline V gene sequence: CDR1 MNHEY, CDR2 SVGAGI.

The chain combines TRBV6-5 with TRBJ1-5, with 8 bases identical to TRBD1. Looked up from germline, CDR1 is MNHEY and CDR2 is SVGAGI. V dropped 6 bases and J dropped 2; count of bases not matched to a gene: 3. The length of the CDR3 is 14 residues. CDR3 in DNA: TGTGCCAGCAGAAAGACAGGGGGCAATCAGCCCCAGCATTTT. Translated, it gives CASRKTGGNQPQHF.

This rearrangement joins TRBV14 to TRBJ2-1, with 10 bases identical to TRBD2. The trim removed 3 bases at V and 2 bases at J, leaving 10 bases unmatched. Germline V gives CDR1 SGHDN, CDR2 FVKESK. This CDR3 is built from 18 residues. CDR3 sequence reads: CASSHHPTSGFPYNEQFF. The DNA for the CDR3 is TGTGCCAGCAGCCACCATCCGACTAGCGGGTTCCCCTACAATGAGCAGTTCTTC. The full variable domain, completed using reference TRBV14 and TRBJ2-1, is EAGVTQFPSHSVIEKGQTVTLRCDPISGHDNLYWYRRVMGKEIKFLLHFVKESKQDESGMPNNRFLAERTGGTYSTLKVQPAELEDSGVYFCASSHHPTSGFPYNEQFFGPGTRLTVL.

The chain couples TRBV5-1 to TRBJ1-1; perhaps TRBD1 as D (6 bases). Per the germline V gene, CDR1 is SGHRS and CDR2 is YFSETQ. The ends were cut back, 4 bases at V and 8 bases at J, with 24 bases in the middle. The CDR3 runs to 16 residues. CDR3 bases: TGCGCCAGCAGCCAATCCCCGACAGGTCCTAAGAAGGAAGCTTTCTTT. Translating gives CASSQSPTGPKKEAFF.

The chain carries TRBV11-2 and TRBJ2-7, with 14 bases lining up with TRBD2. The germline gives CDR1 SGHAT, CDR2 FQNNGV. CDR3 length: 15 amino acids. Trimming at V came to 5 bases and at J to 3 bases, leaving 3 bases not matched to a gene. Written as DNA, the CDR3 is TGTGCCAGCAGCGGGACTAGCGGGGGTTACTACGAGCAGTACTTC. Amino acid sequence: CASSGTSGGYYEQYF.

V usage is TRBV27 and J usage is TRBJ2-7; 11 bases are a match to TRBD2. The J segment lost 5 bases and the V segment lost 2 bases, leaving 11 bases of the junction unmatched. CDR3 length: 17 amino acids. Germline-derived CDR1 and CDR2 are MNHEY and SMNVEV (reference sequence). As DNA, the CDR3 is TGTGCCAGCAGTTTAGGTAGCGGGAGGGCCGAGGTTGACGAGCAGTACTTC. This sequence encodes CASSLGSGRAEVDEQYF.

The V call is TRBV27, the J call TRBJ2-1; TRBD2 matches 12 bases. CDR1 MNHEY and CDR2 SMNVEV come from the germline V gene (reference sequence). The CDR3 sequence is 14 residues long. After removal of 7 bases from V and 5 bases from J, the junction contained 3 bases not matched to a gene. CDR3 in DNA: TGTGCCAGCACACTAGCGGGAGGTAACAATGAGCAGTTCTTC. Its protein product is CASTLAGGNNEQFF.

The chain combines TRBV5-6 with TRBJ2-5, with TRBD2 identical over 10 bases. The CDR3 has 16 residues. Germline CDR1 reads SGHDT; CDR2 reads YYEEEE. The junction had 3 bases not matched to a gene; V was cut back by 0 bases and J by 1 base. Here the CDR3 DNA reads TGTGCCAGCAGCTTGGTGGCTAGCGGGAGCCAAGAGACCCAGTACTTC. Translating it yields CASSLVASGSQETQYF.

The chain links TRBV30 to TRBJ1-1; TRBD1 matches 9 bases. CDR3 length equals 13 residues. Germline V gene lookup returns CDR1 GTSNPN and CDR2 SVGIG (reference sequence). The CDR3, as DNA: TGTGCTTCCCCGGGACAGGGGAACACTGAAGCTTTCTTT. Its translation is CASPGQGNTEAFF. Complete variable domain (other parts from reference TRBV30 and TRBJ1-1): SQTIHQWPATLVQPVGSPLSLECTVEGTSNPNLYWYRQAAGRGLQLLFYSVGIGQISSEVPQNLSASRPQDRQFILSSKKLLLSDSGFYLCASPGQGNTEAFFGQGTRLTVV.

Only one count was recorded for this clone. The chain couples TRBV6-1 to TRBJ2-7; 8 nucleotides align to TRBD2. Trimming removed 2 bases from V and 5 bases from J; junction bases left unmatched: 11. Germline assignment: CDR1 MNHNS and CDR2 SASEGT. The CDR3 has 16 residues. CDR3 sequence: CASSEMGKAGADEQYF. The CDR3 DNA is TGTGCCAGCAGTGAAATGGGAAAAGCGGGAGCGGACGAGCAGTACTTC.

This clone was observed a few times. V gene TRBV6-2 or TRBV6-3 combines with J gene TRBJ2-2, with D uncertain. There are 15 residues in the CDR3. CDR1 and CDR2 from the germline V gene are MNHEY and SVGEGT. V lost 0 bases to trimming and J lost 4 bases, with 9 bases between them. CDR3 bases: TGTGCCAGCAGTTACTCGATGGGCACCACCGGGGAGCTGTTTTTT. It is translated as CASSYSMGTTGELFF.

The V and J genes are TRBV9 and TRBJ1-5; D is unclear. Per germline, CDR1 SGDLS and CDR2 YYNGEE. Trimming took 3 bases from V and 0 from J, leaving 7 bases between them. There are 14 residues in the CDR3. The CDR3 region is CASSATDSNQPQHF. DNA of the CDR3: TGTGCCAGCAGCGCTACAGATAGCAATCAGCCCCAGCATTTT.

V gene TRBV19 combines with J gene TRBJ1-2; D is perhaps TRBD1 (6 bases). The CDR3 totals 14 residues. The ends were cut back, 6 bases at V and 1 base at J, with 12 bases in the middle. Germline-derived CDR1 and CDR2 are LNHDA and SQIVND (reference sequence). CDR3 coding DNA: TGTGCCAGTAGACCCTACAGGGATAACTATGGCTACACCTTC. It specifies CASRPYRDNYGYTF.

The chain is built from TRBV28 and TRBJ2-7; D might be TRBD1 (5 bases). The CDR3 is 14 amino acids. Trimming pared 3 bases from V and 6 bases from J, leaving 15 bases between. Germline loops: CDR1 MDHEN, CDR2 SYDVKM. CDR3 DNA: TGTGCCAGCAGTTTTTTCCAGGGTAGGGGCGAGCAGTACTTC. Translating it yields CASSFFQGRGEQYF.

The V gene is TRBV9, the J gene TRBJ1-2, with 7 bases identical to TRBD1. V was pared by 4 bases and J by 4 bases, with 10 bases of the junction left unmatched. This CDR3 has 15 amino acids. The germline V gene encodes CDR1 SGDLS and CDR2 YYNGEE. The CDR3 coding sequence is TGTGCCAGCAGCCCAGACGGGACAGTACGCTATGGCTACACCTTC. Translating it yields CASSPDGTVRYGYTF.

V gene TRBV5-1 combines with J gene TRBJ2-7, with 9 bases aligning to TRBD1. The V gene end was trimmed by 1 base and the J gene end by 6 bases; junction bases not matched to a gene: 8. The CDR3 extends over 15 amino acids. Germline CDR1 and CDR2: SGHRS and YFSETQ. In DNA form, the CDR3 reads TGCGCCAGCAGCTTGACCGGGACAGGGAGAGGCGAGCAGTACTTC. It yields the protein CASSLTGTGRGEQYF.

The genes are TRBV30 and TRBJ1-2; D possibly corresponds to TRBD1 (5 bases). Germline V CDR1 and CDR2: GTSNPN, SVGIG (reference sequence). The V end was cut by 3 bases, the J end by 10 bases, with 9 bases between. This CDR3 contains 10 residues. CDR3 sequence: CAWRGGAYTF. DNA of the CDR3: TGTGCCTGGAGGGGGGGAGCCTACACCTTC.

The CDR3 sequence is CASSLIPSGPYEQYF. Here the CDR3 DNA reads TGTGCCAGCAGCTTGATCCCCTCAGGGCCCTACGAGCAGTACTTC. The chain couples TRBV5-5 to TRBJ2-7; perhaps TRBD1 as D (5 bases). This CDR3 has 15 residues. The V gene lost 1 base and the J gene lost 2 bases, with 13 bases spanning the gap. Germline V lookup: CDR1 SGHKS, CDR2 YYEKEE (reference sequence). The full variable domain, in which reference TRBV5-5 and TRBJ2-7 provide the parts outside the CDR3, is DAGVTQSPTHLIKTRGQQVTLRCSPISGHKSVSWYQQVLGQGPQFIFQYYEKEERGRGNFPDRFSARQFPNYSSELNVNALLLGDSALYLCASSLIPSGPYEQYFGPGTRLTVT.

This clone was picked up a small number of times. The rearrangement uses TRBV19 and TRBJ1-1, with D unresolved. CDR1 and CDR2 from the germline V gene are LNHDA and SQIVND (reference sequence). Trimming removed 7 bases from V and 4 bases from J, with 19 bases in between. CDR3 length: 15 amino acids. The CDR3 here is CASKKAVGRVTEAFF. CDR3 sequence (DNA): TGTGCCAGTAAAAAGGCGGTAGGGAGGGTCACTGAAGCTTTCTTT.

The chain combines TRBV2 with TRBJ1-5, with TRBD1 matching 8 bases. V trimming: 4 bases; J trimming: 6 bases; junction bases outside the gene matches: 8. There are 15 residues in the CDR3. Germline V gene sequence: CDR1 SNHLY, CDR2 FYNNEI. This CDR3 reads CASSGARTGSQPQHF. The CDR3 nucleotides read TGTGCCAGCAGTGGGGCCCGGACAGGGTCTCAGCCCCAGCATTTT.

The rearrangement joins TRBV6-5 to TRBJ1-5; possibly TRBD1 for D (6 bases). V lost 5 bases to trimming and J lost 2 bases, with 13 bases between them. This CDR3 is built from 15 residues. Germline assignment: CDR1 MNHEY and CDR2 SVGAGI. The CDR3 coding sequence is TGTGCCAGCAGTACTACAGGGAGGGGCAATCAGCCCCAGCATTTT. It encodes CASSTTGRGNQPQHF.

The chain couples TRBV2 to TRBJ2-1; TRBD2 agrees at 9 bases. V shed 3 bases and J 4 bases; nucleotides not matched to a gene: 4. The length of the CDR3 is 15 residues. Germline V gene sequence: CDR1 SNHLY, CDR2 FYNNEI. The DNA of the CDR3 is TGTGCCAGCAGTGAGTTAGCGGGGGAGTACAATGAGCAGTTCTTC. Protein product: CASSELAGEYNEQFF.

The V and J genes are TRBV11-2 and TRBJ2-1, with D uncertain. The CDR3 totals 14 residues. The germline CDR1 and CDR2 sequences are SGHAT and FQNNGV. V lost 6 bases, J lost 2 bases, and 11 bases lay in between. DNA for the CDR3: TGTGCCAGCAGGATACCTGGGCCCTACAATGAGCAGTTCTTC. Amino acid sequence: CASRIPGPYNEQFF.

This clone was counted a few times. The J gene is TRBJ2-1, the V gene TRBV7-6, with D maybe TRBD2 (5 bases). Germline V gives CDR1 SGHVS, CDR2 FNYEAQ. V dropped 0 bases and J dropped 3 bases, with 15 bases sitting between them. The CDR3 loop spans 17 amino acids. Written as DNA, the CDR3 is TGTGCCAGCAGCTTAGCATCCGGGGATTCTTTCTACAATGAGCAGTTCTTC. Translation: CASSLASGDSFYNEQFF.

There are a few counts of this clone. This chain uses TRBV30 with TRBJ1-6; D perhaps matches TRBD1 (6 bases). Trimming cost V 1 base and J 7 bases, with 11 bases left between them. Germline V lookup: CDR1 GTSNPN, CDR2 SVGIG (reference sequence). The CDR3 is 14 amino acids. In DNA form, the CDR3 reads TGTGCCTGGAGTGCAGGGCAGGGGAATTCACCCCTCCACTTT. Its translation: CAWSAGQGNSPLHF.

The V gene is TRBV6-5, the J gene TRBJ2-1, with TRBD2 as a possible D gene (6 bases). The CDR3 length is 13 residues. The V gene's germline CDR1 is MNHEY and CDR2 SVGAGI. V was cut by 7 bases and J by 7 bases, with 14 bases left in between. The CDR3 is CASTFGGGNEQFF. The CDR3 nucleotides read TGTGCCAGCACTTTCGGGGGAGGAAATGAGCAGTTCTTC.

This sequence joins TRBV10-1 and TRBJ2-7; 10 positions match TRBD2. The CDR3 is made up of 15 amino acids. V was pared by 3 bases and J by 3 bases, with 5 bases of the junction left unmatched. Germline values: CDR1 WNHNN, CDR2 SYGVQD (reference sequence). CDR3 in DNA: TGCGCCAGCAGTGATCAAGCGGGAGGGTTCTACGAGCAGTACTTC. Translation: CASSDQAGGFYEQYF.

The gene calls are TRBV7-6 and TRBJ2-6; 7 bases line up with TRBD2. The CDR3 runs 18 residues. Per the germline V gene, CDR1 is SGHVS and CDR2 is FNYEAQ. V was pared by 3 bases and J by 0 bases, with 8 bases of the junction left unmatched. CDR3: CASSLSAGVLSGANVLTF. As DNA, the CDR3 is TGTGCCAGCAGCTTGTCTGCGGGGGTTCTCTCTGGGGCCAACGTCCTGACTTTC.